The entry that follows covers one T cell receptor beta chain sequence. The antigen is unknown. The data derive from a study of blood T cells in healthy people across ages. The V and J ends lost 3 bases and 4 bases, in that order; junction bases with no gene match: 2. The CDR3 sequence is 15 residues long. Study-wide points: Higher diversity, along with more naive CD4+ cells, distinguished long-lived donors from aged donors.

Next came a second PCR, run for about 6 to 12 cycles, which used a sample-barcoded 5' primer along with a J-beta primer mix. MiXCR, applied by TCRdb to the 5' RACE reads, yields one record per CDR3 protein. The sample lists approximately 900,000 distinct CDR3 sequences, about 48% occurring once. PBMCs were isolated at a quantity of at least 6.5 million per sample. Material: blood. The TCR originated in a man aged 25 to 45 in good health. V usage is TRBV12-3 or TRBV12-4 and J usage is TRBJ1-4, with 10 bases identical to TRBD1. CDR3 bases: TGTGCCAGCAGTTTGGGACAGGGGCTTAATGAAAAACTGTTTTTT. It encodes CASSLGQGLNEKLFF.